This T cell receptor (beta chain) was recovered during a study of beta chain features in type 1 diabetes. Study details: When patients were set against healthy donors, age, gender and cell yields were similar. Cells sorted and examined across all samples totaled 85 million to 110 million. Whole-study findings and limits: TCRB repertoires of naive, central memory and Treg cells appeared more similar among patients than among healthy donors. Significant though moderate, a shortening of TCRB CDR3s appeared in all four CD4+ subsets of Type 1 diabetes patients.

Germline loops: CDR1 MNHEY, CDR2 SVGAGI. Trimming stripped 5 bases from V and 1 base from J, with 14 bases between. The CDR3 has 15 residues. The study reverse transcribed the entire isolated RNA, so it sequenced expressed TCRB transcripts. TCRdb's copy holds only in-frame clones and misses some; the assay was immunoSEQ multiplex PCR. There are hundreds of thousands of clones in the sample; around an eighth occur only once, and 0.022% lies in the top ten. Remarks on this clone: The antigen is not known.

This chain joins TRBV6-5 and TRBJ2-5; D is unresolved. Sequencing used naive CD4+ T cells from blood. This receptor was identified in a man aged 18 to 29 with type 1 diabetes. This CDR3 is CASSTIPERQETQYF. CDR3 nucleotides: TGTGCCAGCAGTACCATCCCTGAACGCCAAGAGACCCAGTACTTC.